Presented here are 10 T cell receptor beta chains from one specimen sequenced in a study of human T cells and chemical hapten exposure. Time point in this sample: patch test 2, 6 weeks after DPC sensitization. The treatment is: therapeutic diphenylcyclopropenone sensitization with weekly scalp DPC. Each CDR3 protein is one row after TCRdb ran MiXCR on the RACE reads. Seen here are about 380,000 distinct CDR3 sequences, about 6.3% observed once, and the top ten hold around 6%. The sample in question was whole blood, obtained in connection with sensitization to the hapten diphenylcyclopropenone (DPC). The receptors shown here come from a woman under 30 with alopecia areata. Some clones in this sample may be carry-over from other donors' samples.

The chain joins TRBV5-1 to TRBJ1-4, with a weak D call TRBD1 (5 bases). The germline V gene encodes CDR1 SGHRS and CDR2 YFSETQ. V lost 0 bases, J lost 4 bases, and 10 bases lay in between. This CDR3 is built from 15 residues. The CDR3 sequence: CASSLGRGVNEKLFF. In nucleotides, the CDR3 is TGCGCCAGCAGCTTGGGTAGGGGAGTTAATGAAAAACTGTTTTTT.

This clonotype has ten or more counts. The chain is built from TRBV5-4 and TRBJ2-5, with D possibly matching TRBD2 (6 bases). The V end lost 2 bases, the J end lost 2 bases, and 13 bases lay between the germline ends. The CDR3 totals 15 residues. CDR1 and CDR2 (germline): SGHNT, YYREEE (reference sequence). The CDR3 region has the DNA TGTGCCAGCAGCTTACGGGGGAACTGGCAAGAGACCCAGTACTTC. Protein sequence: CASSLRGNWQETQYF.

There are a few counts of this clonotype. The chain uses TRBV2 and TRBJ2-2; D is possibly TRBD2 (5 bases). Germline V CDR1 and CDR2: SNHLY, FYNNEI. This CDR3 spans 14 amino acids. Trimming left V 7 bases short and J 0 bases short, with 9 bases between. The CDR3 protein is CASILRANTGELFF. CDR3 in DNA: TGTGCCAGCATTTTGCGGGCGAACACCGGGGAGCTGTTTTTT.

This clonotype has at least ten counts. The chain carries TRBV5-4 and TRBJ1-2, with no clear D. Trimming shortened V by 4 bases and J by 2 bases, and 9 bases separated the two germline ends. Germline CDR1 is SGHNT and CDR2 is YYREEE (reference sequence). The CDR3 covers 13 residues. Here the CDR3 DNA reads TGTGCCAGCAGCGCGGTGGGGAACTATGGCTACACCTTC. The encoded protein is CASSAVGNYGYTF.

This clonotype came up a few times. The chain carries TRBV9 and TRBJ1-2; maybe TRBD1 (5 bases). V lost 7 bases and J 6 bases, leaving 13 bases between the germline ends. The CDR3 sequence is 12 residues long. Germline CDR1 is SGDLS and CDR2 is YYNGEE. CDR3 bases: TGTGCCAGCCTAGATGTGGGGCATGGCTACACCTTC. Its translation: CASLDVGHGYTF.

V and J are TRBV6-2 or TRBV6-3 and TRBJ2-4; the D is unclear. The germline V gene encodes CDR1 MNHEY and CDR2 SVGEGT. With 0 bases removed from V and 2 bases from J, the gap between germline ends came to 8 bases. The CDR3 length is 15 residues. The DNA of the CDR3 is TGTGCCAGCAGTTACTCGACCCTACCCAAAAACATTCAGTACTTC. Its protein product is CASSYSTLPKNIQYF.

This clonotype was seen at least ten times. The chain carries TRBV28 and TRBJ1-6; D may be TRBD1 (5 bases). CDR3 length: 13 amino acids. Germline CDR1 is MDHEN and CDR2 is SYDVKM. V was cut by 8 bases and J by 11 bases, with 16 bases left in between. The CDR3 loop is CASGGTGGAPLHF. In DNA form, the CDR3 reads TGTGCCAGCGGGGGGACCGGCGGAGCACCCCTCCACTTT. Combining the CDR3 with reference TRBV28 and TRBJ1-6 gives the whole variable domain DVKVTQSSRYLVKRTGEKVFLECVQDMDHENMFWYRQDPGLGLRLIYFSYDVKMKEKGDIPEGYSVSREKKERFSLILESASTNQTSMYLCASGGTGGAPLHFGNGTRLTVT.

A few counts support this clonotype. The chain is built from TRBV6-6 and TRBJ1-6; no clear D gene. The CDR3 loop spans 16 amino acids. CDR1 is MNHNY, CDR2 SVGAGI, per germline (reference sequence). V shed 6 bases and J shed 6 bases, with 18 bases lying between them. CDR3 amino acids: CASSPPGKRLNSPLHF. The CDR3 coding sequence is TGTGCCAGCAGCCCGCCCGGGAAGCGTCTTAATTCACCCCTCCACTTT.

As to this clonotype: A much larger clone is a single base away; this may be a read error. The chain uses TRBV4-2 and TRBJ1-2; a possible D gene is TRBD1 (6 bases). The V gene's germline CDR1 is LGHNA and CDR2 YNFKEQ. V dropped 1 base and J dropped 8 bases, with 17 bases sitting between them. This CDR3 has 15 amino acids. The CDR3 reads CASSQGTGTRAGYTF. The CDR3 bases are TGTGCCAGCAGCCAAGGGACCGGGACAAGAGCCGGCTACACCTTC.

This clonotype was counted ten times or more. The V gene is TRBV7-9, the J gene TRBJ1-1; unclear D gene. The CDR3 runs to 15 residues. Trimming stripped 3 bases from V and 3 bases from J, with 14 bases between. Germline-derived CDR1 and CDR2 are SEHNR and FQNEAQ (reference sequence). The CDR3 bases are TGTGCCAGCAGCTTCGTACATGATTGGGACACTGAAGCTTTCTTT. Its protein product is CASSFVHDWDTEAFF.